Below, 10 T cell receptor beta chains from the same sample are listed, as sequenced in a study of blood T cells in healthy people across ages. Alongside a J-beta primer mix, a sample-barcoded 5' primer served in a second PCR lasting roughly 7 to 11 cycles. Via MiXCR, TCRdb re-called the 5' RACE reads, giving one row per CDR3 protein. Of roughly 1.5 million distinct CDR3 sequences detected, approximately 43% appear once; the ten largest clones hold about 4.1%. Sequencing was done on a sample of blood. These receptors all stem from a woman younger than 30 in good health.

The chain joins TRBV12-3 or TRBV12-4 to TRBJ1-2; 9 bases line up with TRBD1. The CDR3 runs 15 residues. V shed 8 bases and J 5 bases; nucleotides not matched to a gene: 12. CDR3 bases: TGTGCCAGCGCGCCACAGGGGGCGTCTCGTTATGGCTACACCTTC. As protein: CASAPQGASRYGYTF.

The J gene is TRBJ1-1, the V gene TRBV28; no clear D gene. This CDR3 is 11 amino acids long. CDR1 is MDHEN, CDR2 SYDVKM, per germline. Trimming took off 7 bases at V and 4 bases at J, with 7 bases between the two ends. The CDR3 spells CASNSPTEAFF. The CDR3 DNA sequence: TGTGCCAGCAACAGCCCCACTGAAGCTTTCTTT.

This rearrangement joins TRBV6-6 to TRBJ2-3, with D perhaps TRBD2 (5 bases). CDR1 is MNHNY, CDR2 SVGAGI, per germline (reference sequence). V lost 0 bases and J lost 0, with 13 bases in between. The CDR3 runs to 17 residues. The CDR3 coding sequence is TGTGCCAGCAGTTACTCCCGAGGTAGCGCGAGCACAGATACGCAGTATTTT. Amino acid sequence: CASSYSRGSASTDTQYF.

This clonotype showed up just once. V gene TRBV4-2 combines with J gene TRBJ1-3; D gene uncertain. The ends were cut back, 4 bases at V and 0 bases at J, with 10 bases in the middle. The CDR3 length is 15 residues. Germline CDR1 is LGHNA and CDR2 is YNFKEQ. CDR3 residues: CASSPADNSGNTIYF. The CDR3 DNA sequence: TGTGCCAGCAGCCCAGCCGACAACTCTGGAAACACCATATATTTT.

This chain connects TRBV3-1 to TRBJ1-5; D is unclear. Trimming took 2 bases from V and 3 from J, leaving 8 bases between them. The germline V gene has CDR1 LGHDT and CDR2 YNNKEL (reference sequence). CDR3 length: 14 amino acids. CDR3 amino acids: CASSQTRNNQPQHF. The CDR3 bases are TGTGCCAGCAGCCAAACACGGAACAATCAGCCCCAGCATTTT.

V usage is TRBV7-9 and J usage is TRBJ2-1, with 10 bases that match TRBD2. CDR3 size: 15 residues. Germline V CDR1 and CDR2: SEHNR, FQNEAQ (reference sequence). Unmatched junction bases numbered 10, after V lost 6 bases and J lost 8 bases. CDR3 region: CASRRRASGSYEQFF. The CDR3 DNA is TGTGCCAGCAGGCGGAGGGCTAGCGGGAGTTATGAGCAGTTCTTC. The entire variable domain, with the rest obtained from reference TRBV7-9 and TRBJ2-1, is as follows: DTGVSQNPRHKITKRGQNVTFRCDPISEHNRLYWYRQTLGQGPEFLTYFQNEAQLEKSRLLSDRFSAERPKGSFSTLEIQRTEQGDSAMYLCASRRRASGSYEQFFGPGTRLTVL.

V usage is TRBV20-1 and J usage is TRBJ1-2, with D possibly being TRBD1 (6 bases). CDR1 is DFQATT, CDR2 SNEGSKA, per germline (reference sequence). The CDR3 totals 14 residues. V dropped 2 bases and J dropped 5 bases, with 15 bases sitting between them. The CDR3 here is CSARLPGAGYGYTF. DNA of the CDR3: TGCAGTGCTAGACTACCAGGGGCGGGGTATGGCTACACCTTC.

The V and J genes are TRBV5-1 and TRBJ1-1; D gene uncertain. The CDR3 extends over 16 amino acids. The germline V gene has CDR1 SGHRS and CDR2 YFSETQ. With 0 bases removed from V and 0 bases from J, the gap between germline ends came to 12 bases. CDR3 nucleotide sequence: TGCGCCAGCAGCTTGGCGGTGGCATACATGAACACTGAAGCTTTCTTT. Protein: CASSLAVAYMNTEAFF.

The V call is TRBV6-5, the J call TRBJ2-5; D is uncertain. Between the trimmed V and J ends, which lost 5 bases and 4 bases, there was a span of 11 bases. The CDR3 loop spans 13 amino acids. CDR1 MNHEY and CDR2 SVGAGI come from the germline V gene. DNA of the CDR3: TGTGCCAGCAGTCCGACCGGAAGAGAGACCCAGTACTTC. Translating it yields CASSPTGRETQYF.

The sample holds a few counts of this clonotype. The chain links TRBV7-6 to TRBJ2-7, with TRBD1 as a possible D gene (5 bases). CDR3 length: 16 amino acids. Trimming took off 3 bases at V and 2 bases at J, with 17 bases between the two ends. Germline V gives CDR1 SGHVS, CDR2 FNYEAQ. The CDR3 loop is CASSLLDIQFTYEQYF. The DNA for the CDR3 is TGTGCCAGCAGCTTGTTGGACATACAATTCACCTACGAGCAGTACTTC.